These T cell receptor beta chains were read from a single sample in a study of regulatory T cells in long-lasting Graves disease. TCRdb called the multiplex PCR reads again in MiXCR, with one record for every CDR3 protein. The table records around 460,000 distinct CDR3 sequences, 14% of them present only once. These data also formed part of another study, on T cells in Graves' hyperthyroidism and ophthalmopathy.

Sequencing used peripheral blood mononuclear cells (PBMCs), obtained at new diagnosis, from a patient treated with antithyroid drugs. Source of these receptors: a woman aged 45-65 years with Graves disease. Each CDR3 is given with its conserved first and last residue. D genes are given only for firm matches. Size is stated for part of the rows, as once, few or many counts, or as a class when the clone is expanded.

>15|TRBJ2-7|TRBV28|many|-
TGTGCCAGCAGCATCAGGGCGTTGAGCTCCTACGAGCAGTACTTC
CASSIRALSSYEQYF
>14|TRBJ2-7|TRBV29-1|-|TRBD1
TGCAGCTCTCCGGGACAGGGTAACTCCTACGAGCAGTACTTC
CSSPGQGNSYEQYF
>15|TRBJ2-7|TRBV6-2/TRBV6-3|-|-
TGTGCCAGCAGACTCAGCAGCCACCCCTACTACGAGCAGTACTTC
CASRLSSHPYYEQYF
>13|TRBJ1-1|TRBV28|many|-
TGTGCCAGCAGTTCCTGGACTTACAGGGCAGCTTTCTTT
CASSSWTYRAAFF
>15|TRBJ1-1|TRBV5-5|many|TRBD1
TGTGCCAGCAAAGACAGGGCTTATCAGGACACTGAAGCTTTCTTT
CASKDRAYQDTEAFF
>14|TRBJ2-1|TRBV4-2|few|TRBD2
TGTGCCAGCAGCCATAGCGGGAGAAACAATGAGCAGTTCTTC
CASSHSGRNNEQFF
>17|TRBJ2-5|TRBV5-1|few|TRBD2
TGCGCCAGCAGCCAAGCTAGCGGGAGGGCCTCCCAAGAGACCCAGTACTTC
CASSQASGRASQETQYF
>10|TRBJ1-1|TRBV29-1|few|-
TGCAGCGTTGAGCCGGTTAAAGCTTTCTTT
CSVEPVKAFF
>16|TRBJ1-3|TRBV28|many|-
TGTGCCAGCGGAAGCCAATTTCGCTTCTCTGGAAACACCATATATTTT
CASGSQFRFSGNTIYF
>15|TRBJ2-6|TRBV5-1|many|-
TGCGCCAGCAGCTTCTTGATCTCTGGGGCCAACGTCCTGACTTTC
CASSFLISGANVLTF
>15|TRBJ2-7|TRBV6-2/TRBV6-3|many|TRBD2
TGTGCCAGCAGGGAGCCGGGACTAGCGGCTTACGAGCAGTACTTC
CASREPGLAAYEQYF
>17|TRBJ2-5|TRBV9|many|TRBD1
TGTGCCAGCAGCCCCGGGCCAGGACAGGGGGCCCAAGAGACCCAGTACTTC
CASSPGPGQGAQETQYF
>14|TRBJ2-3|TRBV2|many|TRBD2
TGTGCCAGCAGTGGGACTAGCGTCACAGATACGCAGTATTTT
CASSGTSVTDTQYF
>16|TRBJ2-2|TRBV2|many|-
TGTGCCAGCAGGGACAGTAGGACAAAGAACACCGGGGAGCTGTTTTTT
CASRDSRTKNTGELFF
>15|TRBJ2-1|TRBV6-9|few|TRBD1
TGTGCCAGCAGTTCCCCGGGACAGGGGAGGGTTGAGCAGTTCTTC
CASSSPGQGRVEQFF
>15|TRBJ2-1|TRBV5-1|many|TRBD2
TGCGCCAGCAGCTTGGTGAGCGGGAGACGGAATGAGCAGTTCTTC
CASSLVSGRRNEQFF
>16|TRBJ2-7|TRBV7-9|many|TRBD1
TGTGCCAGCAGCTTAGAAGGGGGCGGCAGGTTATACGAGCAGTACTTC
CASSLEGGGRLYEQYF
>13|TRBJ1-1|TRBV30|-|-
TGTGCCTGGAGTCCCGACCGGGACACTGAAGCTTTCTTT
CAWSPDRDTEAFF
>13|TRBJ2-5|TRBV6-5|many|-
TGTGCCAGCAGTTACTTCGGACGGGAGACCCAGTACTTC
CASSYFGRETQYF
>14|TRBJ2-7|TRBV20-1|many|TRBD2
TGCAGTGGGACGGGACTAGCGGGTACCTACGAGCAGTACTTC
CSGTGLAGTYEQYF
>13|TRBJ2-7|TRBV11-2|many|-
TGTGCCAGCAGCTTAGGGGTCGGACAGATACAGTACTTC
CASSLGVGQIQYF